The text below deals with one T cell receptor beta chain. Its antigen is unknown. These data are taken from a study of cytomegalovirus exposure and HLA in healthy donors. Generated by immunoSEQ multiplex PCR, the TCRdb table keeps only in-frame clones and is missing some. The sample records approximately 180,000 clones, roughly 86% being singletons. The CDR3 covers 16 residues. Germline CDR1 and CDR2: SEHNR and FQNEAQ (reference sequence). Trimming left V 4 bases short and J 4 bases short, with 19 bases between. Overall study findings and caveats: Cytomegalovirus association was listed for 150 to 200 TCR beta chains. High specificity and sensitivity for cytomegalovirus status were reported for the classifier.

The chain has TRBV7-9 and TRBJ1-2, with D possibly TRBD1 on 6 matching bases. The receptor comes from a man aged 18 to 30 in good health and CMV-seropositive. Sequenced input: PBMCs. This chain's CDR3 is CASSSTPSAGVYGYTF. The CDR3 coding sequence is TGTGCCAGCAGCTCAACCCCCAGCGCAGGGGTCTATGGCTACACCTTC. Combining the CDR3 with reference TRBV7-9 and TRBJ1-2 gives the whole variable domain DTGVSQNPRHKITKRGQNVTFRCDPISEHNRLYWYRQTLGQGPEFLTYFQNEAQLEKSRLLSDRFSAERPKGSFSTLEIQRTEQGDSAMYLCASSSTPSAGVYGYTFGSGTRLTVV.